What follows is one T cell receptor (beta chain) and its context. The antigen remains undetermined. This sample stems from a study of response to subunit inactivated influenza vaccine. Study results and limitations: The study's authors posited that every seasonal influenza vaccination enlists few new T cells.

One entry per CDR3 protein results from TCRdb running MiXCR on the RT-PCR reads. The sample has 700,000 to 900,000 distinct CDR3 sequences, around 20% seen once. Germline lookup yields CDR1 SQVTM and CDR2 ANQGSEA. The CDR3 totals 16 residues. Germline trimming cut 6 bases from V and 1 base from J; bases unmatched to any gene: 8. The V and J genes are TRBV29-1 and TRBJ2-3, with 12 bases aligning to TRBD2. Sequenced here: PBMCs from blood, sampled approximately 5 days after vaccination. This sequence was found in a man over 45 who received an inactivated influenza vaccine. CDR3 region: CSVETSGRRGTDTQYF. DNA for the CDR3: TGCAGCGTAGAGACTAGCGGGAGACGCGGCACAGATACGCAGTATTTT.